The 12 T cell receptor beta chains given below trace back to one sample, sequenced in a study of blood T cell repertoires in COVID-19. The repertoire was sequenced with immunoSEQ multiplex PCR; TCRdb's copy has only in-frame clones and lacks some. Found here are around 290,000 clones, around nine tenths of them singletons; the top ten hold about 4.2%. Sample: peripheral blood. The source of these receptors is a man between 40 and 49 years old with acute or convalescent COVID-19.

This chain joins TRBV7-9 and TRBJ1-1; 7 bases map to TRBD1. Germline V lookup: CDR1 SEHNR, CDR2 FQNEAQ (reference sequence). The CDR3 totals 17 residues. The junction had 11 bases not matched to a gene; V was cut back by 1 base and J by 3 bases. CDR3 nucleotides: TGTGCCAGCAGCTTAGACCGACAGGGCCAGAAGGACACTGAAGCTTTCTTT. Its translation is CASSLDRQGQKDTEAFF.

This chain links TRBV27 with TRBJ2-2; D might be TRBD2 (7 bases). Trimming removed 7 bases from V and 1 base from J, with 16 bases in between. Germline CDR1 MNHEY, CDR2 SMNVEV (reference sequence). This CDR3 is 16 amino acids long. CDR3 loop: CASTPMRGGNTGELFF. CDR3 in DNA: TGTGCCAGCACCCCCATGAGGGGGGGGAACACCGGGGAGCTGTTTTTT.

This sequence joins TRBV7-2 and TRBJ1-2; D is perhaps TRBD1 (5 bases). Germline values: CDR1 SGHTA, CDR2 FQGNSA. V was clipped by 5 bases and J by 2 bases, with 24 bases between them. CDR3 size: 18 residues. The CDR3 nucleotides read TGTGCCAGCAGCCAAGGACAAGACCAAGGTTCAAGGAACTATGGCTACACCTTC. It is translated as CASSQGQDQGSRNYGYTF.

This chain connects TRBV27 to TRBJ2-7, with a possible D match to TRBD1 (6 bases). V lost 5 bases, J lost 5 bases, and 16 bases lay in between. The germline gives CDR1 MNHEY, CDR2 SMNVEV (reference sequence). The CDR3 has 14 amino acids. The CDR3 is CASSRFPNRDEQYF. For the CDR3, the DNA is TGTGCCAGCAGTCGTTTCCCCAACAGGGACGAGCAGTACTTC.

V is TRBV10-2 and J is TRBJ2-7; TRBD2 might be the D (6 bases). Per the germline V gene, CDR1 is WSHSY and CDR2 is SAAADI. This CDR3 is 13 amino acids long. The CDR3 DNA is TGCGCGGGAAGCCGGGACTTATCCTACGAGCAGTACTTC. As protein: CAGSRDLSYEQYF.

The table lists this clone with a count of one. The rearrangement links TRBV19 to TRBJ1-1; 12 bases agree with TRBD1. The ends lost 7 bases at V and 8 bases at J; junction bases unmatched: 17. The germline V gene encodes CDR1 LNHDA and CDR2 SQIVND (reference sequence). The CDR3 length is 17 residues. As DNA, the CDR3 is TGTGCCAGTACCCCAAGGTCTCCCGGGACAGGGGGCTGGGAAGCTTTCTTT. Protein: CASTPRSPGTGGWEAFF.

The V call is TRBV19, the J call TRBJ2-7; D possibly corresponds to TRBD2 (6 bases). This CDR3 contains 14 residues. V shed 5 bases and J shed 5 bases, with 16 bases lying between them. The germline CDR1 and CDR2 sequences are LNHDA and SQIVND (reference sequence). The CDR3 nucleotides are TGTGCCAGTAGTCCCGGACTGGGAGGCGACGAGCAGTACTTC. Its translation is CASSPGLGGDEQYF.

The chain has TRBV19 and TRBJ1-1; 7 bases line up with TRBD1. The CDR3 is 14 residues long. The V gene end was trimmed by 3 bases and the J gene end by 5 bases; junction bases not matched to a gene: 6. Germline V gene data show CDR1 as LNHDA and CDR2 as SQIVND (reference sequence). This CDR3 is CASSIVSGGTEAFF. CDR3 nucleotides: TGTGCCAGTAGTATTGTGTCAGGGGGGACTGAAGCTTTCTTT.

V usage is TRBV5-1 and J usage is TRBJ1-1, with a tentative D call TRBD1 (5 bases). This CDR3 is 17 amino acids long. Germline V gene data show CDR1 as SGHRS and CDR2 as YFSETQ. V was cut by 0 bases and J by 6 bases, with 21 bases left in between. CDR3 sequence (DNA): TGCGCCAGCAGCTTGGCCTTGGTTGGGGGAGGGTTCGCTGAAGCTTTCTTT. Translating gives CASSLALVGGGFAEAFF.

This chain links TRBV2 with TRBJ1-2; a possible D gene is TRBD1 (6 bases). This CDR3 spans 14 amino acids. The ends were cut back, 3 bases at V and 2 bases at J, with 10 bases in the middle. Germline V gives CDR1 SNHLY, CDR2 FYNNEI. The CDR3 nucleotides are TGTGCCAGCAGTGACCTGGACAGCAACTATGGCTACACCTTC. Amino acids: CASSDLDSNYGYTF.

The gene calls are TRBV5-1 and TRBJ2-7; 8 bases align to TRBD1. CDR1 is SGHRS and CDR2 is YFSETQ in the germline V gene. V gave up 3 bases and J gave up 2 bases; unmatched junction bases: 4. The CDR3 has 14 amino acids. The CDR3 sequence is CASSSTGATYEQYF. In nucleotides, the CDR3 is TGCGCCAGCAGCTCGACAGGGGCTACCTACGAGCAGTACTTC.

CDR3 coding DNA: TGTGCCATCAGTACTTTACAGGGTTTCTATGGCTACACCTTC. Translation: CAISTLQGFYGYTF. The chain recombines TRBV10-3 with TRBJ1-2; TRBD1 might be the D (6 bases). Germline loops: CDR1 ENHRY, CDR2 SYGVKD. The CDR3 is made up of 14 amino acids. The V end was cut by 5 bases, the J end by 4 bases, with 14 bases between.